This T cell receptor beta chain was recovered during a study of regulatory T cells in long-lasting Graves disease (dated by TCRdb to the early 2020s). Study-wide context: Antithyroid drugs had been taken for less than 3 months by newly diagnosed Graves' disease patients. A total of around 33 samples underwent TCR sequencing, from about 13 patients with persistent Graves' disease and 20 or so patients with newly diagnosed Graves' disease. The study was conducted in China and was registered as a clinical trial. Patients with persistent Graves' disease were compared with patients with newly diagnosed Graves' disease using TCR sequencing and RNA sequencing of peripheral blood.

The CDR3 starts with the cysteine, ends with the phenylalanine, and has 17 residues. The read is trimmed to its CDR3 DNA, 51 bases read in frame from base 1. CDR1 MDHEN and CDR2 SYDVKM are derived from the germline V gene. A remark on this clonotype: Its antigen has not been determined. One base away lies a much larger clone, so this may be a sequencing read error.

The label giving this sample's time point can be read as: newly diagnosed GD, antithyroid drugs for less than 3 months. For both TCR sequencing and RNA sequencing, RNA was extracted from PBMCs using TRIzol. The diagnosis of Graves' disease was made according to American Thyroid Association guidelines. Patients for the study were recruited at an endocrinology department in Xi'an, China. From each patient, 7.5 to 10 milliliters of peripheral blood was collected into an EDTA anticoagulant tube. PBMCs were isolated by Ficoll Paque Plus density gradient separation without further T cell sorting. An Agilent 2100 Bioanalyzer and agarose gel were used to check RNA quality, and a NanoDrop 2000 was used to measure RNA concentration. Beyond this particular receptor, the publication reports: Persistent patients shared more public clonotypes among themselves (under 3,000) than newly diagnosed patients did (over 950). Because the primary lesion, thyroid tissue, could not be accessed, the study looked at peripheral blood alone. The small sample size was acknowledged by the authors as a limitation that may reduce accuracy. Persistent disease showed preferential use of TRBV28, TRBJ1-2 and TRBJ2-5, whereas newly diagnosed disease favored TRBV20-1 and TRBJ2-1. Only the TCR beta chain was sequenced and analyzed. Persistent Graves' disease patients showed lower TCR Shannon entropy and fewer highly expanded clones than newly diagnosed patients, suggesting clonal expansion.

Library method: multiplex PCR. The run used an Illumina HiSeq 4000. TCR beta libraries were built with iRepertoire HTBI primers and Arm-PCR amplification of CDR3 regions. PCR products were gel purified before sequencing. In the original analysis: Across samples, 60 to 80 TRBV and 14 TRBJ segments were identified and used for gene usage analysis of CDR3 amino acid clonotypes. Filtered high-quality paired reads were merged into contigs using COPE and FqMerger. BLAST was used to align contigs to the IMGT TRBV, TRBD and TRBJ reference genes, and CDR3 was defined following IMGT. Highly expanded clones were defined as clonotypes with a frequency above 0.1%. Repertoire diversity was measured by Shannon entropy, and V-J evenness by the Gini coefficient. Public clonotypes were defined as clonotypes shared by more than one individual. TCRdb trimmed public reads at Q25 via fastp, called clones via MiXCR and kept in-frame beta chains. All rows with the same CDR3 protein become a single entry with the most common DNA and genes. TCRdb, not the original authors, processed these V and J calls. Here the sample has roughly 430,000 distinct CDR3 sequences; about a sixth occur a single time. About 10% of the sample goes to the ten largest clones.

These sequences were also reported in another study, on T cells in Graves' hyperthyroidism and ophthalmopathy. The second investigation adds: Graves' hyperthyroidism was defined as stable when no progression to ophthalmopathy occurred over 18 months of follow-up. Hyperthyroidism patients were aged 18 to 65 years and newly diagnosed, with disease duration of less than 2 months. Patients with uncontrolled infections, other autoimmune diseases, pregnancy or lactation were excluded. Clinical symptoms, serum thyroxine and TRAb, thyroid ultrasound, and orbital computed tomography formed the basis for the diagnoses. For the first round of RT-PCR on the TCR CDR3, the HTBI primer set was used together with the Qiagen OneStep RT-PCR kit. Most expanded thyroid clonotypes (frequency above 0.001) were also detected in blood, suggesting blood repertoires may reflect thyroid immune responses. In cross-validation, a model built on a 13 V-J signature told ophthalmopathy apart from stable hyperthyroidism with roughly 87% sensitivity and about 81% specificity, and in testing the same model reached 80%/75%. In validation, the model predicted progression to ophthalmopathy a median of about 6 months before onset, with approximately 70% sensitivity and nearly 75% specificity. TCR V-J signatures able to tell the groups apart were searched for in a discovery cohort of 90 to 100 patients, of whom roughly 42 had Graves' ophthalmopathy and roughly 59 had stable Graves' hyperthyroidism. An independent validation cohort of 18 to 20 hyperthyroidism patients and 17 patients who later progressed to ophthalmopathy tested prospective prediction of ophthalmopathy. The 90 to 100 discovery patients were randomly split 7:3 into training and test sets. In six Graves' hyperthyroidism patients, the study also compared T-cell repertoires from thyroid tissue with T-cell repertoires from blood. After sampling, hyperthyroidism patients received methimazole starting at 30 mg daily, and ophthalmopathy patients received high-dose intravenous methylprednisolone. A second multiplex PCR round built the libraries, followed by size selection and purification. Libraries were sequenced paired-end with 100 bp reads on an Illumina HiSeq2000. Raw data were processed with SOAPnuke, discarding reads with adapters, uncalled bases, mean Phred below 15, or no exact constant-primer or identifier match. High-quality paired reads were merged using COPE v1.2.5, and each unique nucleotide sequence was defined as a clonotype. MiTCR v1.1 was used to align clonotypes to the IMGT TRBV, TRBD and TRBJ reference segments. The analysis was restricted to V-J combinations with a frequency above 0.0001, which together covered over 99% of the repertoires. A TCS score was defined as the ratio between F50 (clonal expansion) and ExV (chaos), using BLOSUM62-based TCRdist between CDR3 peptides within each V-J. Welch's t-statistics and random forest reduced around 550 V-J features to about 13, which were used in a naive Bayes classifier (R e1071). Sample size was not statistically predetermined, and investigators were not blinded to group allocation. The paper describes TCR Vbeta CDR3 sequencing of about 140 peripheral blood samples, made up of fewer than 50 ophthalmopathy patients, 70 to 75 hyperthyroidism patients and roughly 17 progressor patients.

This clonotype was sampled from a woman younger than 45 with Graves disease. Donor details come from another sample of the same person, matched by shared clones. The sequence joins TRBV28 to TRBJ2-1; 13 central nucleotides agree with TRBD2. Here the sequenced sample was peripheral blood mononuclear cells (PBMCs), taken at new diagnosis, from a patient treated with antithyroid drugs. The DNA sequence reads TGTGCCTGCAGTCCTAACCTCGGACTAGCGGGAGTAGCTGAGCAGTTCTTC. Its protein is CACSPNLGLAGVAEQFF.